Sequencing of this T cell receptor beta chain was carried out in a study of control samples from healthy donors and cancer patients (dated by TCRdb to the early 2020s). The library came from the immunoSEQ multiplex PCR assay. Sourced from immuneACCESS, this table was stored by TCRdb with only in-frame sequences that have V and J called. A share of the clones is absent; for the studies checked, an unresolved V gene accounts for under half, and the remainder has no known explanation. The sample records 120,000 or so clones, 70% to 90% of which are singletons. The top ten hold roughly 3% of the sample. Including cysteine and phenylalanine, the CDR3 has 13 amino acids. Only CDR3 DNA remains: 39 bases, in frame from the first base. For CDR1 and CDR2, the germline V gene lists ENHRY and SYGVKD. V is shortened by 8 bases, J by 1 base, and the region joining them spans 11 bases. This clone was picked up one time. It has no known antigen specificity. The input lacks base qualities; no much larger clone sits a single base away.

Here the chain combines TRBV10-3 and TRBJ1-2; there is no confident call for the D gene. Input material: blood. This receptor was obtained from a man between 60 and 70 years old in good health. The DNA sequence is given as TGTGCCATCTTTAATGAGGTTAACTATGGCTACACCTTC. The translation is CAIFNEVNYGYTF.